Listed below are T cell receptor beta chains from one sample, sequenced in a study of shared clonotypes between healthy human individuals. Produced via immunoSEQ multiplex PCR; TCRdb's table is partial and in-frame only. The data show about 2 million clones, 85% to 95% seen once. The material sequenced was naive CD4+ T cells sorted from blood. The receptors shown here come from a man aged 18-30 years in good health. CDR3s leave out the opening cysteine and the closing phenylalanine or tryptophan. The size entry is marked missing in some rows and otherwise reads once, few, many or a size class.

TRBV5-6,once,ASSLQRSNEQF
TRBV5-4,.,ASSLASREQETQY
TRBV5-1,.,ASSARLSYEQY
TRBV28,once,ASSFSDRWATNEKLF
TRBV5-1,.,ASSLLDPTGEQY
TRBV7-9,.,ASSPRGSDTDTQY
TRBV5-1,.,ASSGGQATGAY
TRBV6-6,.,ASSYRGGGGKDEQY
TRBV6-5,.,ASSRGDQPQH
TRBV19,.,ASRRGDTNTEAF
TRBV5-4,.,ASSSDKGLGTQY
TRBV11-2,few,ASSPDSNYGYT
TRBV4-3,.,ASSQDPQGGGEAF
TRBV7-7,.,ASSLARLASGQETQY
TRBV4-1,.,ASSQVRGPGSYEQY
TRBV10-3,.,AINGANYGYT
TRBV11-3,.,ASSPRSRTNFNEQF
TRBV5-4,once,ASSTNRGGYEKLF
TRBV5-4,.,ASSLDRGYEQY
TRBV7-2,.,ASSSTRLAGAEQY
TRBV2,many,ASSFETAMNTEAF
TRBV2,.,ASGVESEAF
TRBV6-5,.,ASSSARGYT
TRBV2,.,ASSLQGPNTEAF
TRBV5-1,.,ASSSTSGGLGETQY
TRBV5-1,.,ASSYRERGSPLH
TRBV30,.,AWSKGQGYEQY